Each of the 25 T cell receptor beta chains below was sequenced from the same sample in a study of blood T cell repertoires in COVID-19. Produced via immunoSEQ multiplex PCR; TCRdb's table is partial and in-frame only. Of 110,000 or so clones listed, roughly four fifths are singletons. Sequences were obtained from peripheral blood. These receptors originate from a woman in her 70s with acute or convalescent COVID-19.

The gene calls are TRBV28 and TRBJ2-3, with D hard to call. The CDR3 runs 14 residues. Germline V gene sequence: CDR1 MDHEN, CDR2 SYDVKM. The CDR3 DNA sequence: TGTTCCTCAGTGCCTCGTAACAGAGATACCGCGCAGTATTTT. Residues: CSSVPRNRDTAQYF. Complete variable domain (other parts from reference TRBV28 and TRBJ2-3): DVKVTQSSRYLVKRTGEKVFLECVQDMDHENMFWYRQDPGLGLRLIYFSYDVKMKEKGDIPEGYSVSREKKERFSLILESASTNQTSMYLCSSVPRNRDTAQYFGPGTRLTVL.

The chain links TRBV7-8 to TRBJ1-5; 9 bases line up with TRBD1. The germline gives CDR1 SGHVS, CDR2 FQNEAQ. This CDR3 contains 15 residues. The trim removed 5 bases at V and 4 bases at J, leaving 6 bases unmatched. The CDR3 sequence: CASSTGQGINQPQHF. CDR3 nucleotides: TGTGCCAGCAGCACGGGACAGGGAATTAATCAGCCCCAGCATTTT.

The count of this clone is one. The chain couples TRBV18 to TRBJ2-5; tentatively, D is TRBD1 (6 bases). This CDR3 is 14 amino acids long. V was trimmed by 4 bases and J by 2 bases, leaving 11 bases between them. Germline CDR1 KGHSH, CDR2 LQKENI. CDR3 region: CASSRFGQQETQYF. CDR3 DNA sequence: TGTGCCAGCTCACGATTTGGACAGCAAGAGACCCAGTACTTC.

The gene calls are TRBV6-5 and TRBJ2-2, with D tentatively TRBD1 (7 bases). The germline V and J ends were trimmed by 8 bases and 7 bases, with 14 bases remaining between them. CDR1 MNHEY and CDR2 SVGAGI come from the germline V gene. The CDR3 length is 13 residues. CDR3 residues: CASSRGEIGELFF. Written as DNA, the CDR3 is TGTGCCAGCTCCAGGGGGGAGATCGGGGAGCTGTTTTTT.

The gene calls are TRBV5-1 and TRBJ1-2; 8 bases match TRBD1. In germline, CDR1 is SGHRS, CDR2 YFSETQ. V dropped 4 bases and J dropped 8; count of bases not matched to a gene: 7. CDR3 size: 13 residues. The CDR3 protein is CASSPGQEGGYTF. In DNA, the CDR3 is TGCGCCAGCAGCCCGGGACAGGAGGGGGGCTACACCTTC.

The chain employs TRBV5-4 and TRBJ2-6, with D perhaps matching TRBD1 (6 bases). The CDR3 has 17 amino acids. V dropped 2 bases and J dropped 0 bases, with 12 bases sitting between them. Per germline, CDR1 SGHNT and CDR2 YYREEE (reference sequence). The CDR3 region is CASSLGGQISGANVLTF. CDR3 DNA: TGTGCCAGCAGCTTAGGCGGACAGATCTCTGGGGCCAACGTCCTGACTTTC.

The gene calls are TRBV7-6 and TRBJ2-5; 14 bases are shared with TRBD2. This CDR3 has 17 amino acids. Germline V gene lookup returns CDR1 SGHVS and CDR2 FNYEAQ. J gave up 4 bases and V 5 bases, and 9 bases lay outside the gene matches. CDR3 bases: TGTGCCAGCAGCGACGGACTAGCGGGGGGTGATGGAGAGACCCAGTACTTC. It is translated as CASSDGLAGGDGETQYF.

The rearrangement joins TRBV30 to TRBJ2-1; 8 nucleotides agree with TRBD2. CDR3 length: 12 amino acids. The germline V gene encodes CDR1 GTSNPN and CDR2 SVGIG (reference sequence). V was pared by 2 bases and J by 10 bases, with 4 bases of the junction left unmatched. DNA of the CDR3: TGTGCCTGGAGTCCAACTAGCGGAGAGCAGTTCTTC. Amino acids: CAWSPTSGEQFF.

The chain recombines TRBV5-6 with TRBJ2-1; 7 positions match TRBD2. CDR1 and CDR2 from the germline V gene are SGHDT and YYEEEE. This CDR3 contains 15 residues. The V segment lost 3 bases and the J segment 3 bases; nucleotides outside the gene matches: 6. CDR3 region: CASSSGLKFYNEQFF. CDR3 coding DNA: TGTGCCAGCAGCTCGGGACTAAAATTCTACAATGAGCAGTTCTTC.

In this sample, this clone turned up a few times. The J gene is TRBJ1-5, the V gene TRBV6-2 or TRBV6-3; D unclear. This CDR3 has 13 residues. Between the trimmed V and J ends, which lost 5 bases and 1 base, there was a span of 6 bases. Per the germline V gene, CDR1 is MNHEY and CDR2 is SVGEGT. The DNA of the CDR3 is TGTGCCAGCAGTCTCGGGAGCAATCAGCCCCAGCATTTT. It codes for CASSLGSNQPQHF.

This clone was counted a few times. The chain joins TRBV3-1 (or the pseudogene TRBV3-2) to TRBJ2-7, with D uncertain. CDR3 size: 12 residues. CDR1 and CDR2 (germline): LGHDT, YNNKEL (reference sequence). Trimming removed 0 bases at V and 5 bases at J, with 5 bases between. CDR3 coding DNA: TGTGCCAGCAGCCAAGATCTCCACGAGCAGTACTTC. It is translated as CASSQDLHEQYF.

The rearrangement uses TRBV2 and TRBJ1-6; 8 bases line up with TRBD1. The CDR3 consists of 15 residues. Trimming at V came to 5 bases and at J to 7 bases, leaving 7 bases not matched to a gene. Looked up from germline, CDR1 is SNHLY and CDR2 is FYNNEI. The CDR3 DNA sequence: TGTGCCAGCAGTCCTCGGACAGGGTTAAATTCACCCCTCCACTTT. Protein product: CASSPRTGLNSPLHF.

The chain couples TRBV28 to TRBJ2-7; TRBD2 agrees at 10 bases. The CDR3 sequence is 15 residues long. CDR1 and CDR2 from the germline V gene are MDHEN and SYDVKM. V was pared by 7 bases and J by 2 bases, with 8 bases of the junction left unmatched. This CDR3 reads CASTDLAGDAYEQYF. The CDR3 DNA sequence: TGTGCCAGCACCGACCTAGCGGGAGACGCCTACGAGCAGTACTTC.

The chain employs TRBV28 and TRBJ1-4; 10 nucleotides agree with TRBD1. J gave up 7 bases and V 5 bases, and 10 bases lay outside the gene matches. The CDR3 is 16 amino acids. Germline V gene data show CDR1 as MDHEN and CDR2 as SYDVKM. CDR3 in amino acids: CASSPPWTGGIEKLFF. The CDR3 coding sequence is TGTGCCAGCAGTCCCCCATGGACAGGGGGAATTGAAAAACTGTTTTTT.

The CDR3 nucleotides are TGTGCCAGCACCTCCTTTGGCTTGGGGCCTGAAGCTTTCTTT. Amino acid sequence: CASTSFGLGPEAFF. V and J are TRBV11-1 and TRBJ1-1, with a weak D call TRBD1 (5 bases). CDR1 is SGHAT and CDR2 is FQDESV in the germline V gene (reference sequence). The CDR3 runs 14 residues. Trimming shortened V by 7 bases and J by 6 bases, and 18 bases separated the two germline ends.

V is TRBV9 and J is TRBJ2-1; TRBD1 matches 10 bases. The CDR3 sequence is 17 residues long. CDR1 SGDLS and CDR2 YYNGEE come from the germline V gene. V lost 0 bases, J lost 0 bases, and 3 bases stayed unmatched. The CDR3 is CASSVAGQGFSYNEQFF. The DNA of the CDR3 is TGTGCCAGCAGCGTAGCGGGACAGGGGTTCTCCTACAATGAGCAGTTCTTC.

V is TRBV6-2 or TRBV6-3 and J is TRBJ2-1, with 12 bases that match TRBD2. The V segment lost 2 bases and the J segment 8 bases; nucleotides outside the gene matches: 13. CDR1 is MNHEY and CDR2 is SVGEGT in the germline V gene. The CDR3 consists of 18 residues. In DNA form, the CDR3 reads TGTGCCAGCAGTTACGCCTTTGTGCTAGCGGGAGGGGGGGATGAGCAGTTCTTC. This encodes CASSYAFVLAGGGDEQFF.

The V and J genes are TRBV19 and TRBJ1-6, with TRBD1 matching 8 bases. The CDR3 is made up of 14 amino acids. V lost 7 bases and J lost 10; bases outside the gene matches: 9. Germline CDR1 and CDR2: LNHDA and SQIVND (reference sequence). CDR3 sequence reads: CASNEDRDGSPLHF. CDR3 coding DNA: TGTGCCAGTAACGAGGACAGGGACGGGTCACCCCTCCACTTT. The full variable domain, its missing parts supplied by reference TRBV19 and TRBJ1-6, is DGGITQSPKYLFRKEGQNVTLSCEQNLNHDAMYWYRQDPGQGLRLIYYSQIVNDFQKGDIAEGYSVSREKKESFPLTVTSAQKNPTAFYLCASNEDRDGSPLHFGNGTRLTVT.

V is TRBV7-2 and J is TRBJ2-1; possible D gene TRBD1, 6 bases. The CDR3 has 14 amino acids. The V and J ends lost 2 bases and 4 bases respectively, with 9 bases between them. In germline, CDR1 is SGHTA, CDR2 FQGNSA. This CDR3 is CASSLPTGYNEQFF. CDR3 nucleotide sequence: TGTGCCAGCAGCTTACCTACAGGGTACAATGAGCAGTTCTTC.

The rearrangement uses TRBV10-3 and TRBJ1-4; perhaps TRBD1 as D (5 bases). V was pared by 8 bases and J by 2 bases, with 21 bases between. Germline V gene data show CDR1 as ENHRY and CDR2 as SYGVKD. This CDR3 spans 17 amino acids. This CDR3 is CAIGHNNLGATNEKLFF. The CDR3 DNA reads as TGTGCCATCGGACACAACAACCTTGGGGCGACTAATGAAAAACTGTTTTTT.

The chain joins TRBV6-5 to TRBJ2-5; 10 bases are shared with TRBD1. Germline loops: CDR1 MNHEY, CDR2 SVGAGI. This CDR3 is built from 15 residues. With 5 bases clipped from V and 4 bases from J, the junction kept 7 bases outside the gene matches. The CDR3 loop reads CASSNGQGVAETQYF. The DNA for the CDR3 is TGTGCCAGCAGTAACGGACAGGGGGTAGCAGAGACCCAGTACTTC.

V is TRBV28 and J is TRBJ1-4; TRBD1 matches 7 bases. From germline, CDR1 is MDHEN and CDR2 SYDVKM. This CDR3 contains 17 residues. The V gene end was trimmed by 6 bases and the J gene end by 0 bases; junction bases not matched to a gene: 10. This chain's CDR3 is CASSPTGLRATNEKLFF. In DNA, the CDR3 is TGTGCCAGCAGCCCGACAGGGCTCCGTGCAACTAATGAAAAACTGTTTTTT.

The chain links TRBV6-2 or TRBV6-3 to TRBJ2-4, with 8 bases identical to TRBD1. Germline values: CDR1 MNHEY, CDR2 SVGEGT. The CDR3 length is 16 residues. J was trimmed by 0 bases and V by 4 bases; bases with no gene match: 5. The CDR3 nucleotides are TGTGCCAGCAGTTGGGAACAGGGGGGAGCCAAAAACATTCAGTACTTC. Encoded protein: CASSWEQGGAKNIQYF.

The V call is TRBV27, the J call TRBJ2-5; tentative D call: TRBD1 (7 bases). Trimming left V 5 bases short and J 5 bases short, with 21 bases between. Germline lookup yields CDR1 MNHEY and CDR2 SMNVEV (reference sequence). The CDR3 consists of 16 residues. The CDR3 DNA follows: TGTGCCAGCAGTGCTCTATACAGGGGAGGTAGGGAGACCCAGTACTTC. This sequence encodes CASSALYRGGRETQYF.

The chain employs TRBV5-4 and TRBJ1-1; unclear D gene. Trimming took 0 bases from V and 3 from J, leaving 9 bases between them. Germline V CDR1 and CDR2: SGHNT, YYREEE (reference sequence). This CDR3 comprises 14 residues. CDR3 DNA: TGTGCCAGCAGCTTGGACGGGGTCGACACTGAAGCTTTCTTT. Translated, it gives CASSLDGVDTEAFF. Using reference TRBV5-4 and TRBJ1-1 for the parts outside the CDR3, the full variable domain is ETGVTQSPTHLIKTRGQQVTLRCSSQSGHNTVSWYQQALGQGPQFIFQYYREEENGRGNFPPRFSGLQFPNYSSELNVNALELDDSALYLCASSLDGVDTEAFFGQGTRLTVV.